This record looks at one T cell receptor beta chain sequence and its context. Its cognate antigen is unknown. The sample belongs to a study of shared clonotypes between healthy human individuals. Overall study context: Each donor contributed plates that comprised three CD4 naive, three CD4 memory, two CD8 naive and one CD8 memory.

The study, taken as a whole, reports: Sample collection involved blood only; tissue repertoires are likely different. Naive CD4 clonotype sharing across several donors was 4.5% to 6%.

For each subset, genomic DNA was distributed in equal portions over several immunoSEQ plates. Data came from immunoSEQ multiplex PCR; TCRdb stores just in-frame clones and leaves some out. Of over a million clones detected, approximately 97% appear once; the ten largest clones hold roughly 1.1%. The germline V and J ends were trimmed by 8 bases and 4 bases, with 12 bases remaining between them. Germline values: CDR1 MNHEY, CDR2 SVGAGI. This CDR3 is 13 amino acids long. This TCR was recovered from a man younger than 40 in good health. The chain is built from TRBV6-5 and TRBJ1-5; D is perhaps TRBD1 (5 bases). The sequenced sample consisted of naive CD4+ T cells sorted from blood. As for subset: CD45RA+ positively selected. CDR3 loop: CASAITGNQPQHF. The CDR3, as DNA: TGTGCCAGCGCGATCACAGGAAATCAGCCCCAGCATTTT.